The clone carrying this TCR beta chain showed up many times. Antigen unknown. TCRdb reprocessed the RACE reads via MiXCR and lists one record per CDR3 protein. The sample holds more than 250,000 distinct CDR3 sequences; 7.5% to 9% are singletons and the top ten take 1.2%. This specimen belongs to a study of human T cells and chemical hapten exposure. V was pared by 4 bases and J by 4 bases, with 17 bases between. CDR3 length: 16 residues. The germline V gene has CDR1 PRHDT and CDR2 FYEKMQ (reference sequence). Study outcomes and limitations: Counts of TCRs above 1 in 1000 frequency stayed unchanged with DPC sensitization.

As to time point: pre-sensitization, week 0. As for treatment: therapeutic diphenylcyclopropenone sensitization with weekly scalp DPC. The material sequenced was whole blood, taken in connection with sensitization to the hapten diphenylcyclopropenone (DPC). The receptor comes from a man aged 18 to 29 with alopecia areata. Some clones in this sample may be carry-over from other donors' samples. This sequence joins TRBV13 and TRBJ2-1, with a weak D call TRBD1 (5 bases). The CDR3 DNA reads TGTGCCAGCAGCTCCCTCACAGGACCGCATTACAATGAGCAGTTCTTC. This sequence encodes CASSSLTGPHYNEQFF.